These 21 T cell receptor beta chains came from one sample sequenced in a study of T cells in localized non-small cell lung cancer. Method: immunoSEQ multiplex PCR; TCRdb's copy keeps in-frame clones and lacks some. Among roughly 58,000 clones listed, approximately 80% were seen once. Source: PBMCs, taken before any cancer treatment. The source of these receptors is a man aged 40 to 70 with stage II lung adenocarcinoma.

This chain joins TRBV5-4 and TRBJ2-3, with 9 bases that match TRBD2. CDR1 and CDR2 (germline): SGHNT, YYREEE (reference sequence). This CDR3 has 14 residues. Trimming cost V 1 base and J 4 bases; bases outside gene matches: 1. The chain's CDR3 is CASSLRLAADTQYF. The CDR3 DNA reads TGTGCCAGCAGCTTGCGACTAGCGGCAGATACGCAGTATTTT.

The chain couples TRBV5-1 to TRBJ2-1; 11 bases are a match to TRBD2. Unmatched junction bases numbered 10, after V lost 2 bases and J lost 0 bases. Per germline, CDR1 SGHRS and CDR2 YFSETQ. This CDR3 comprises 19 residues. This CDR3 reads CASSFRLAGIQSSYNEQFF. The CDR3 region has the DNA TGCGCCAGCAGCTTCCGACTAGCGGGAATACAGAGCTCCTACAATGAGCAGTTCTTC. Filled out from reference TRBV5-1 and TRBJ2-1, the complete variable domain reads KAGVTQTPRYLIKTRGQQVTLSCSPISGHRSVSWYQQTPGQGLQFLFEYFSETQRNKGNFPGRFSGRQFSNSRSEMNVSTLELGDSALYLCASSFRLAGIQSSYNEQFFGPGTRLTVL.

V and J are TRBV19 and TRBJ2-1; 9 positions match TRBD2. Germline values: CDR1 LNHDA, CDR2 SQIVND (reference sequence). J gave up 0 bases and V 6 bases, and 6 bases lay outside the gene matches. This CDR3 is 16 amino acids long. CDR3 in amino acids: CASRTISGSSYNEQFF. The CDR3 region has the DNA TGTGCCAGTAGGACTATTAGCGGGAGCTCCTACAATGAGCAGTTCTTC.

This CDR3 is CASKESPAGSYNEQFF. Here the CDR3 DNA reads TGTGCCAGCAAAGAGTCTCCAGCGGGGTCCTACAATGAGCAGTTCTTC. The V gene is TRBV6-4, the J gene TRBJ2-1, with 7 bases aligning to TRBD2. V gave up 7 bases and J gave up 1 base; unmatched junction bases: 10. Germline CDR1 MRHNA, CDR2 SNTAGT. This CDR3 contains 16 residues.

V and J are TRBV2 and TRBJ1-1; maybe TRBD1 (5 bases). Trimming took 5 bases from V and 1 from J, leaving 8 bases between them. CDR1 is SNHLY and CDR2 is FYNNEI in the germline V gene. The CDR3 is made up of 13 amino acids. DNA for the CDR3: TGTGCCAGCAGTTTGGGGACGAACACTGAAGCTTTCTTT. Its translation is CASSLGTNTEAFF.

The chain employs TRBV29-1 and TRBJ2-1, with D possibly matching TRBD2 (6 bases). CDR1 is SQVTM and CDR2 is ANQGSEA in the germline V gene. The CDR3 spans 15 residues. V lost 5 bases, J lost 0 bases, and 14 bases lay in between. In nucleotides, the CDR3 is TGCAGCGTTTGGAGCGGGCTTTTCTCCTACAATGAGCAGTTCTTC. Translating it yields CSVWSGLFSYNEQFF.

The chain has TRBV19 and TRBJ2-1; D is possibly TRBD2 (5 bases). Germline CDR1 LNHDA, CDR2 SQIVND (reference sequence). V lost 6 bases and J 0 bases, leaving 12 bases between the germline ends. This CDR3 contains 15 residues. CDR3 DNA: TGTGCCAGTAGGGGTAACGGGGTCTCCTACAATGAGCAGTTCTTC. Translated, it gives CASRGNGVSYNEQFF.

The rearrangement joins TRBV5-1 to TRBJ1-1; D not certain. Between the trimmed V and J ends, which lost 0 bases and 4 bases, there was a span of 10 bases. The CDR3 loop spans 14 amino acids. Germline CDR1 reads SGHRS; CDR2 reads YFSETQ. CDR3 bases: TGCGCCAGCAGCTTGGAAGGGATGGTCACTGAAGCTTTCTTT. This gives the protein CASSLEGMVTEAFF. Full variable domain (rest looked up from reference TRBV5-1 and TRBJ1-1): KAGVTQTPRYLIKTRGQQVTLSCSPISGHRSVSWYQQTPGQGLQFLFEYFSETQRNKGNFPGRFSGRQFSNSRSEMNVSTLELGDSALYLCASSLEGMVTEAFFGQGTRLTVV.

This sequence joins TRBV29-1 and TRBJ2-1, with a possible D match to TRBD1 (6 bases). CDR1 and CDR2 (germline): SQVTM, ANQGSEA. The CDR3 totals 11 residues. Between the trimmed V and J ends, which lost 7 bases and 9 bases, there was a span of 13 bases. CDR3 nucleotide sequence: TGCAGCGATTCACAGGGCGCTGAGCAGTTCTTC. This translates into CSDSQGAEQFF.

This chain links TRBV4-3 with TRBJ2-6, with D uncertain. The CDR3 is made up of 17 amino acids. CDR1 and CDR2 from the germline V gene are LGHNA and YSLEER. Trimming shortened V by 2 bases and J by 0 bases, and 11 bases separated the two germline ends. This chain's CDR3 is CASSQRLQTSGANVLTF. The CDR3 nucleotides read TGCGCCAGCAGCCAAAGGTTGCAAACCTCTGGGGCCAACGTCCTGACTTTC.

The rearrangement uses TRBV5-8 and TRBJ2-3; tentative D call: TRBD1 (5 bases). The V and J ends lost 2 bases and 0 bases respectively, with 10 bases between them. The germline V gene encodes CDR1 SGHTS and CDR2 YDEGEE. CDR3 length equals 15 residues. CDR3 sequence (DNA): TGTGCCAGCAGCTTAAGGGGATATAGCACAGATACGCAGTATTTT. Protein sequence: CASSLRGYSTDTQYF.

The chain combines TRBV10-3 with TRBJ2-2, with D possibly matching TRBD1 (6 bases). This CDR3 has 15 amino acids. Trimming shortened V by 3 bases and J by 1 base, and 9 bases separated the two germline ends. The germline V gene has CDR1 ENHRY and CDR2 SYGVKD. The CDR3 sequence is CAISDSDRNTGELFF. DNA of the CDR3: TGTGCCATCAGTGATTCGGACAGGAACACCGGGGAGCTGTTTTTT.

The rearrangement uses TRBV9 and TRBJ1-1; the D is unclear. The CDR3 has 13 amino acids. The V gene's germline CDR1 is SGDLS and CDR2 YYNGEE. Between the trimmed V and J ends, which lost 4 bases and 0 bases, there was a span of 7 bases. CDR3 sequence reads: CASSSHMNTEAFF. For the CDR3, the DNA is TGTGCCAGCAGCTCTCATATGAACACTGAAGCTTTCTTT.

A few counts support this clone. The chain combines TRBV30 with TRBJ1-1, with TRBD1 matching over 7 bases. This CDR3 has 13 amino acids. Trimming removed 1 base from V and 11 bases from J; junction bases left unmatched: 10. Looked up from germline, CDR1 is GTSNPN and CDR2 is SVGIG (reference sequence). This CDR3 reads CAWSGGGTVSAFF. The CDR3 coding sequence is TGTGCCTGGAGTGGTGGGGGGACAGTAAGTGCTTTCTTT.

This clone was seen a few times. V is TRBV4-2 and J is TRBJ1-2; tentatively, D is TRBD1 (5 bases). The CDR3 is made up of 13 amino acids. Germline V gene data show CDR1 as LGHNA and CDR2 as YNFKEQ. Trimming left V 6 bases short and J 7 bases short, with 15 bases between. The CDR3 sequence is CASRSGSRGGYTF. In nucleotides, the CDR3 is TGTGCCAGCAGGTCAGGGTCTCGGGGTGGCTACACCTTC.

The chain has TRBV11-2 and TRBJ2-7, with TRBD1 identical over 8 bases. Germline V gives CDR1 SGHAT, CDR2 FQNNGV. V lost 0 bases and J lost 5; bases outside the gene matches: 6. The CDR3 has 15 amino acids. CDR3 sequence reads: CASSLDWTGRHEQYF. DNA for the CDR3: TGTGCCAGCAGCTTAGATTGGACAGGGAGACACGAGCAGTACTTC.

The chain employs TRBV2 and TRBJ2-3; D might be TRBD1 or TRBD2, each matching 6 bases. V lost 10 bases and J 4 bases, leaving 24 bases between the germline ends. Germline V gives CDR1 SNHLY, CDR2 FYNNEI. The CDR3 runs to 16 residues. The CDR3 sequence: CAIIGEAGDSADTQYF. The CDR3 DNA is TGTGCCATAATAGGGGAGGCAGGGGATAGCGCAGATACGCAGTATTTT. Full variable domain (missing parts from reference TRBV2 and TRBJ2-3): EPEVTQTPSHQVTQMGQEVILRCVPISNHLYFYWYRQILGQKVEFLVSFYNNEISEKSEIFDDQFSVERPDGSNFTLKIRSTKLEDSAMYFCAIIGEAGDSADTQYFGPGTRLTVL.

This clone has a handful of counts. The V and J genes are TRBV4-2 and TRBJ2-5; TRBD2 agrees at 7 bases. Germline values: CDR1 LGHNA, CDR2 YNFKEQ. Germline trimming cut 4 bases from V and 5 bases from J; bases unmatched to any gene: 10. This CDR3 comprises 15 residues. The CDR3 nucleotides read TGTGCCAGCAGCCTTGGGCGGGAGAATGGGGAGACCCAGTACTTC. This gives the protein CASSLGRENGETQYF.

The rearrangement joins TRBV7-9 to TRBJ2-2; unclear D gene. Trimming shortened V by 1 base and J by 4 bases, and 7 bases separated the two germline ends. Germline V CDR1 and CDR2: SEHNR, FQNEAQ (reference sequence). This CDR3 is built from 14 residues. CDR3 region: CASSLGQLTGELFF. The CDR3 region has the DNA TGTGCCAGCAGCTTAGGGCAGCTCACCGGGGAGCTGTTTTTT.

The V and J genes are TRBV7-3 and TRBJ2-1; D gene ambiguous. V was pared by 3 bases and J by 0 bases, with 12 bases between. Germline V gives CDR1 SGHTA, CDR2 FQGTGA. This CDR3 has 16 residues. The CDR3: CASSLDSTRSYNEQFF. CDR3 sequence (DNA): TGTGCCAGCAGCTTGGATTCGACCCGCTCCTACAATGAGCAGTTCTTC.

The chain uses TRBV6-6 and TRBJ2-3, with 11 bases lining up with TRBD1. Germline V gene lookup returns CDR1 MNHNY and CDR2 SVGAGI (reference sequence). The CDR3 totals 13 residues. V lost 7 bases and J lost 8; bases outside the gene matches: 5. CDR3 protein: CASNGQGAATQYF. The DNA for the CDR3 is TGTGCCAGCAACGGACAGGGGGCGGCTACGCAGTATTTT.